This T cell receptor beta chain was sequenced during a study of T cell clonality in common variable immunodeficiency (dated by TCRdb to between 2015 and 2017). What the research found in general, with its limitations: Although equal DNA input was used, an average of about 83,000 unique sequences per sample was obtained for controls, compared with about 31,547 for CVID samples. TCRbeta clonality was higher in CVID subjects than in healthy controls (t-test p = 0.018), and the increase was most characteristic of about a third of subjects. CVID TCRbeta sequences reportedly showed fewer deletions and N-nucleotide insertions and lacked highly modified clones with 13 or more V deletions. Healthy controls shared more TCRbeta clones with each other than CVID subjects shared among themselves (p < 0.0001). Patient heterogeneity within the CVID cohort put limits on correlating repertoire features with clinical complications. The authors noted that sequencing repertoires of T cell subpopulations would be needed to clarify what caused the increased clonality in CVID.

For sequencing input, CVID and control samples contributed equivalent amounts of genomic DNA. For every sample, a 60 bp segment covering the rearranged TCRbeta CDR3 region was amplified and then sequenced. TCRbeta amplification used the immunoSEQ assay, a bias-corrected multiplex PCR with high-throughput sequencing. The authors' analysis ran thus. Each unique nucleotide sequence was treated as a clone and annotated with V, D and J genes, copy number and frequency. Sequences were labeled productive if in frame, and non-productive if out of frame or containing stop codons. As previously described, clonality was calculated on the basis of Shannon's entropy. The predicted amino acid sequences of productive clones were used to derive the mean CDR3 Kyte-Doolittle hydropathy. The R hclust function was used to hierarchically cluster scaled V gene usage with Manhattan distance and complete linkage. To assess clone sharing by CDR3 amino acid sequence, 12 repertoires per group were resampled over 100 rounds. Repertoires were searched for 70 published EBV-specific and fewer than 300 published CMV-specific TCRbeta sequences. Two CVID samples that yielded fewer than 10,000 sequences were excluded from the analysis, so 42 CVID repertoires were retained. This is the immuneACCESS table as TCRdb keeps it, with only in-frame sequences that have V and J called. A part of the clones is gone; compared with another copy, unresolved V genes explain less than half, and the rest is unexplained. For V, J and clone size, that table is used; D and trimming come from the DNA. The data for this sample show approximately 38,000 clones, each detected more than once. The ten largest clonotypes hold 5% to 6.5% of the sample.

Trimming removed 0 bases from V and 8 bases from J; the gene matches leave 7 bases unexplained. Taken from the germline V gene (reference sequence), the CDR1 and CDR2 loops are SEHNR and FQNEAQ. CDR3 length: 15 amino acids, cysteine to phenylalanine. The CDR3 was read in part: 36 bases, with the frame set at base 1. CVID was diagnosed by standard criteria: serum IgG, IgA and/or IgM reduced below normal range, plus specific antibody deficiency. There were fewer than 45 subjects in the CVID group (roughly 15 female and around 29 male), ranging in age from about 8 to 70 years, with a mean age of around 40. Both CVID patients and healthy controls were predominantly of Caucasian heritage. Replacement immunoglobulin therapy had been administered to all CVID subjects for at least one year at the time of study participation. At the time of blood collection, no CVID subject was ill or was being treated with immunomodulatory or immunosuppressive medication. Heparinized peripheral whole blood samples of about 4.5 to 8 ml were collected from each donor. Genomic DNA from adults with common variable immune deficiency (CVID) and from healthy adult controls was used for sequencing of TCRbeta CDR3 repertoires. Diluted blood was density-centrifuged over Hypaque 1077 or Ficoll-Paque to isolate peripheral blood mononuclear cells. Genomic DNA was extracted from unsorted mononuclear cells by Qiagen column purification or by a centrifugation-based method.

This clone was detected only a few times. Its cognate antigen has yet to be identified. The CDR3 end lies 3 residues beyond the end of the read and is filled in from the germline J gene. The sequence links TRBV7-9 to TRBJ1-5, with 7 bases aligning to TRBD1. The clonotype was recovered from a human donor with common variable immunodeficiency. Sequenced input: peripheral blood mononuclear cells. The DNA read from the CDR3 is TGTGCCAGCAGCTTAGCCGGGACAGCCTCGGAGCCC. Translated, it reads CASSLAGTASEP. The entire CDR3 sequence reads CASSLAGTASEPQHF. With all but the CDR3 taken from the reference TRBV7-9 and TRBJ1-5 genes, the full variable domain is: DTGVSQNPRHKITKRGQNVTFRCDPISEHNRLYWYRQTLGQGPEFLTYFQNEAQLEKSRLLSDRFSAERPKGSFSTLEIQRTEQGDSAMYLCASSLAGTASEPQHFGDGTRLSIL.